The 24 T cell receptor beta chains below all came from one sample that was sequenced in a study of blood T cells in healthy people across ages. The use of a sample-barcoded 5' primer and a J-beta primer mix characterized a second PCR of roughly 7 to 12 cycles. TCRdb re-called the 5' RACE reads through MiXCR, storing one row per CDR3 protein. Among roughly 1,700,000 distinct CDR3 sequences listed, roughly 28% were seen once. Sequencing was carried out using blood. These receptors were obtained from a woman in her twenties or thirties in good health.

This sequence joins TRBV2 and TRBJ2-3, with D tentatively TRBD2 (5 bases). The V end was cut by 9 bases, the J end by 3 bases, with 10 bases between. The CDR3 covers 12 residues. CDR1 SNHLY and CDR2 FYNNEI come from the germline V gene. The CDR3 sequence: CARNRGTDTQYF. As DNA, the CDR3 is TGTGCCAGGAACCGGGGTACAGATACGCAGTATTTT.

The V and J genes are TRBV7-2 and TRBJ2-7, with 10 bases matching TRBD2. This CDR3 has 15 amino acids. J was trimmed by 4 bases and V by 5 bases; bases with no gene match: 8. Germline CDR1 is SGHTA and CDR2 is FQGNSA. DNA of the CDR3: TGTGCCAGCAGCCCAGGCAGCGGGGGGGAGTACGAGCAGTACTTC. This encodes CASSPGSGGEYEQYF.

Remarks on this clonotype: One junction end disagrees with the germline gene, perhaps due to a read error. The chain carries TRBV7-3 and TRBJ1-2; the match to TRBD1 covers 8 bases. Germline V CDR1 and CDR2: SGHTA, FQGTGA. The CDR3 is made up of 15 amino acids. CDR3 amino acids: CASSQKRQGLRGYTF. Written as DNA, the CDR3 is TGCGCCAGCAGCCAAAAAAGACAGGGGCTCCGAGGCTACACCTTC.

This clonotype was observed a few times. The chain links TRBV5-5 to TRBJ2-5; D may be TRBD1 (7 bases). This CDR3 has 15 residues. V lost 4 bases, J lost 4 bases, and 17 bases lay in between. The germline V gene has CDR1 SGHKS and CDR2 YYEKEE (reference sequence). CDR3 sequence reads: CASSGIGGGRETQYF. The CDR3 nucleotides are TGTGCCAGCAGCGGCATAGGAGGGGGCCGAGAGACCCAGTACTTC.

This clonotype was picked up a small number of times. The chain is built from TRBV25-1 and TRBJ1-2; TRBD1 aligns across 8 bases. Trimming removed 5 bases from V and 4 bases from J; junction bases left unmatched: 6. CDR1 and CDR2 (germline): MGHDK, SYGVNS. CDR3 length equals 14 residues. The CDR3 bases are TGTGCCAGCAGTACTACTGGACAGGGCTATGGCTACACCTTC. It specifies CASSTTGQGYGYTF.

This chain links TRBV5-1 with TRBJ2-7; perhaps TRBD2 as D (5 bases). The ends were cut back, 4 bases at V and 1 base at J, with 12 bases in the middle. The length of the CDR3 is 14 residues. CDR1 and CDR2 from the germline V gene are SGHRS and YFSETQ. CDR3 residues: CASSPWSGSYEQYF. CDR3 in DNA: TGCGCCAGCAGCCCCTGGAGCGGTTCCTACGAGCAGTACTTC.

Many counts were recorded for this clonotype. CDR3 sequence: CSAPLAGLAKNIQYF. CDR3 nucleotide sequence: TGCAGTGCTCCCCTAGCGGGTCTAGCCAAAAACATTCAGTACTTC. V and J are TRBV20-1 and TRBJ2-4, with TRBD2 identical over 8 bases. The V gene end was trimmed by 5 bases and the J gene end by 0 bases; junction bases not matched to a gene: 6. This CDR3 has 15 residues. From germline, CDR1 is DFQATT and CDR2 SNEGSKA (reference sequence).

This chain connects TRBV30 to TRBJ2-5, with D possibly being TRBD1 (6 bases). The J call may not be correct, given that the DNA end is closer to TRBJ2-7. The germline V gene encodes CDR1 GTSNPN and CDR2 SVGIG (reference sequence). This CDR3 contains 13 residues. This CDR3 is CAWSGGTIYEQYF. CDR3 in DNA: TGTGCCTGGAGTGGGGGGACAATCTACGAGCAGTACTTC.

Many counts were recorded for this clonotype. The V gene is TRBV6-5, the J gene TRBJ2-5; no clear D. V dropped 4 bases and J dropped 1 base, with 10 bases sitting between them. This CDR3 has 14 residues. CDR1 and CDR2 from the germline V gene are MNHEY and SVGAGI. Written as DNA, the CDR3 is TGTGCCAGCAGTTCCCGACTCGTCCAAGAGACCCAGTACTTC. It codes for CASSSRLVQETQYF.

The CDR3 DNA sequence: TGCGCCAGCAGCCGTGAACTAGCGGGGAACACCGGGGAGCTGTTTTTT. This gives the protein CASSRELAGNTGELFF. The J gene is TRBJ2-2, the V gene TRBV5-1; 9 bases align to TRBD2. The CDR3 covers 16 residues. Unmatched junction bases numbered 5, after V lost 4 bases and J lost 1 base. Germline CDR1 is SGHRS and CDR2 is YFSETQ.

This clonotype was detected once. At one end the junction does not follow the germline gene, possibly because of a read error. The chain couples TRBV6-1 to TRBJ2-6; D gene ambiguous. Germline V gives CDR1 MNHNS, CDR2 SASEGT. The CDR3 runs to 16 residues. For the CDR3, the DNA is TGTGCCAGCAGTGAAGCTGGGAACTCTGGGACCAACGTCCTGACTTTC. Its protein product is CASSEAGNSGTNVLTF.

This clonotype was picked up a small number of times. The CDR3 nucleotides read TGCGCCAGCAGCTTGGGAGGCAGGGGGTCTGCAGATACGCAGTATTTT. The encoded protein is CASSLGGRGSADTQYF. This chain connects TRBV5-1 to TRBJ2-3; the match to TRBD1 covers 7 bases. The CDR3 sequence is 16 residues long. From germline, CDR1 is SGHRS and CDR2 YFSETQ. V lost 0 bases and J lost 4; bases outside the gene matches: 8.

About this clonotype: Possible read error: a much larger clone is one base away. The rearrangement joins TRBV7-4 to TRBJ2-5; 11 bases match TRBD2. The V gene's germline CDR1 is SGHVT and CDR2 SQSDAQ. The CDR3 runs 17 residues. In nucleotides, the CDR3 is TGTGCCAGCAGCTTAGTCTCATTAGCGGGAGGGCAAGAGGCCCAGTACTTC. As protein: CASSLVSLAGGQEAQYF.

The chain uses TRBV5-5 and TRBJ1-4, with 7 bases aligning to TRBD1. From germline, CDR1 is SGHKS and CDR2 YYEKEE (reference sequence). This CDR3 contains 16 residues. V trimming: 0 bases; J trimming: 4 bases; junction bases outside the gene matches: 6. The CDR3 bases are TGTGCCAGCAGCTTGGCCACAGGGGCGGTTAATGAAAAACTGTTTTTT. Its translation: CASSLATGAVNEKLFF.

The rearrangement joins TRBV29-1 to TRBJ2-3; 8 bases line up with TRBD1. The germline V gene has CDR1 SQVTM and CDR2 ANQGSEA. The trim removed 1 base at V and 3 bases at J, leaving 3 bases unmatched. There are 14 residues in the CDR3. The CDR3 nucleotides read TGCAGCGTTGAAGTCAGGGGGCGAACAGATACGCAGTATTTT. This gives the protein CSVEVRGRTDTQYF.

The CDR3 nucleotides are TGTGCCAGTAGTGGGTACGGGACTAGCGCATCTGGGGCCAACGTCCTGACTTTC. Translated: CASSGYGTSASGANVLTF. The rearrangement uses TRBV19 and TRBJ2-6, with 10 positions matching TRBD2. J gave up 1 base and V 5 bases, and 8 bases lay outside the gene matches. The CDR3 length is 18 residues. Germline lookup yields CDR1 LNHDA and CDR2 SQIVND (reference sequence).

This clonotype was observed many times. The rearrangement joins TRBV10-3 to TRBJ2-5, with no clear D. CDR1 ENHRY and CDR2 SYGVKD come from the germline V gene. The CDR3 loop spans 13 amino acids. The V end was cut by 10 bases, the J end by 5 bases, with 17 bases between. CDR3 DNA: TGTGCCAACGGAGATCCACTTTCGGAGACCCAGTACTTC. Its translation: CANGDPLSETQYF.

This clonotype was seen more than once but under ten times. The gene calls are TRBV2 and TRBJ2-3; D gene ambiguous. This CDR3 has 15 amino acids. In germline, CDR1 is SNHLY, CDR2 FYNNEI. V gave up 2 bases and J gave up 0 bases, with 9 bases separating them. The DNA of the CDR3 is TGTGCCAGCAGTGAATCCGCCTCCAGCACAGATACGCAGTATTTT. This encodes CASSESASSTDTQYF. The whole variable domain, filled in from reference TRBV2 and TRBJ2-3, reads EPEVTQTPSHQVTQMGQEVILRCVPISNHLYFYWYRQILGQKVEFLVSFYNNEISEKSEIFDDQFSVERPDGSNFTLKIRSTKLEDSAMYFCASSESASSTDTQYFGPGTRLTVL.

This chain links TRBV7-9 with TRBJ2-3; 12 bases align to TRBD2. The CDR3 spans 17 residues. Looked up from germline, CDR1 is SEHNR and CDR2 is FQNEAQ (reference sequence). The J segment lost 3 bases and the V segment lost 2 bases, leaving 6 bases of the junction unmatched. For the CDR3, the DNA is TGTGCCAGCAGCTTAAGTGGCGGACTAGCGGGAACAGATACGCAGTATTTT. Translated: CASSLSGGLAGTDTQYF.

This clonotype was recorded a few times. This chain uses TRBV30 with TRBJ2-1; no firm D call. This CDR3 is 13 amino acids long. Trimming took off 0 bases at V and 5 bases at J, with 8 bases between the two ends. CDR1 GTSNPN and CDR2 SVGIG come from the germline V gene (reference sequence). The CDR3 loop is CAWSVGANNEQFF. The CDR3, as DNA: TGTGCCTGGAGTGTAGGAGCAAACAATGAGCAGTTCTTC. The full variable domain, in which reference TRBV30 and TRBJ2-1 provide the parts outside the CDR3, is SQTIHQWPATLVQPVGSPLSLECTVEGTSNPNLYWYRQAAGRGLQLLFYSVGIGQISSEVPQNLSASRPQDRQFILSSKKLLLSDSGFYLCAWSVGANNEQFFGPGTRLTVL.

The genes are TRBV28 and TRBJ1-4, with a possible D match to TRBD1 (6 bases). The CDR3 consists of 15 residues. V lost 4 bases and J 6 bases, leaving 15 bases between the germline ends. CDR1 MDHEN and CDR2 SYDVKM come from the germline V gene. This CDR3 reads CASSSSQGDYEKLFF. The CDR3 DNA sequence: TGTGCCAGCAGTTCGTCACAGGGAGATTATGAAAAACTGTTTTTT.

In its sample, this clonotype was seen a few times. The chain employs TRBV20-1 and TRBJ2-1; TRBD2 is a possible D gene (5 bases). The germline gives CDR1 DFQATT, CDR2 SNEGSKA (reference sequence). The V and J ends lost 3 bases and 7 bases respectively, with 19 bases between them. The CDR3 is 15 residues long. The CDR3 here is CSASRLQVGENEQFF. The CDR3 DNA reads as TGCAGTGCTAGTAGGCTTCAGGTCGGGGAGAATGAGCAGTTCTTC.

The chain recombines TRBV21-1 with TRBJ2-7. TRBV21-1 is a pseudogene segment. The CDR3 extends over 14 amino acids. The CDR3 region is CASERPLLSYEQYF. CDR3 bases: TGTGCCAGCGAAAGACCTCTTTTGTCCTACGAGCAGTACTTC.

Of note for this clonotype: A much larger clone lies a single base off, so this may be a read error. The chain has TRBV20-1 and TRBJ2-7; either TRBD1 or TRBD2 may supply D (7 bases each). The CDR3 has 13 amino acids. The germline CDR1 and CDR2 sequences are DFQATT and SNEGSKA (reference sequence). CDR3 in amino acids: CSASRQGGDEQYF. The CDR3 DNA is TGCAGCGCTAGCCGGCAGGGGGGGGACGAGCAGTACTTC.